Below are 15 T cell receptor beta chains sequenced from a single sample in a study of blood T cells in healthy people across ages. Through a sample-barcoded 5' primer and a J-beta primer mix, a second PCR was run for roughly 7 to 11 cycles. MiXCR was run by TCRdb on the 5' RACE reads, yielding one entry per CDR3 protein. The repertoire holds about 1.6 million distinct CDR3 sequences, with almost 35% as singletons. Sequencing used blood. The receptor source for this set is a woman between 25 and 40 years old in good health.

This clonotype occurred many times. V usage is TRBV27 and J usage is TRBJ2-7; perhaps TRBD2 as D (5 bases). Germline V gene data show CDR1 as MNHEY and CDR2 as SMNVEV (reference sequence). V lost 5 bases, J lost 3 bases, and 11 bases lay in between. This CDR3 is built from 13 residues. This CDR3 reads CASSLRTGYEQYF. The CDR3 nucleotides read TGTGCCAGCAGTCTCCGGACTGGCTACGAGCAGTACTTC.

This chain connects TRBV6-2 or TRBV6-3 to TRBJ2-7, with 8 positions matching TRBD1. Germline-derived CDR1 and CDR2 are MNHEY and SVGEGT. Trimming cost V 5 bases and J 0 bases; bases outside gene matches: 15. This CDR3 spans 18 amino acids. CDR3 loop: CASSDPGQVSPNSYEQYF. The CDR3 DNA is TGTGCCAGCAGTGACCCGGGACAGGTGTCCCCGAACTCCTACGAGCAGTACTTC.

This chain uses TRBV2 with TRBJ1-2; TRBD1 is a possible D gene (5 bases). The V end lost 3 bases, the J end lost 7 bases, and 12 bases lay between the germline ends. The germline V gene has CDR1 SNHLY and CDR2 FYNNEI. The CDR3 has 13 amino acids. The CDR3 loop is CASSERGMGGYTF. In nucleotides, the CDR3 is TGTGCCAGCAGTGAGCGGGGGATGGGTGGCTACACCTTC.

This clonotype was observed a few times. The rearrangement uses TRBV6-6 and TRBJ1-2; no clear D gene. Trimming pared 7 bases from V and 6 bases from J, leaving 15 bases between. The CDR3 has 13 amino acids. The germline gives CDR1 MNHNY, CDR2 SVGAGI (reference sequence). CDR3 in DNA: TGTGCCAGCAAGAGGATCGAACAAGATGGCTACACCTTC. Translating it yields CASKRIEQDGYTF.

This clonotype was observed a few times. The chain combines TRBV24-1 with TRBJ2-2; 7 bases fit TRBD2. Losses at the gene ends were 4 bases for V and 1 base for J; bases not matched to a gene: 5. The CDR3 runs to 16 residues. In germline, CDR1 is KGHDR, CDR2 SFDVKD. This CDR3 reads CATSDPGRMNTGELFF. CDR3 nucleotides: TGTGCCACCAGTGACCCCGGGAGGATGAACACCGGGGAGCTGTTTTTT.

The chain has TRBV4-2 and TRBJ2-7, with D unresolved. V was trimmed by 0 bases and J by 1 base, leaving 16 bases between them. This CDR3 contains 17 residues. In germline, CDR1 is LGHNA, CDR2 YNFKEQ. As DNA, the CDR3 is TGTGCCAGCAGCCAAGATCTCTTTGGCCGTGCTTCCTACGAGCAGTACTTC. As protein: CASSQDLFGRASYEQYF.

V is TRBV12-5 and J is TRBJ2-7, with 9 bases fitting TRBD2. CDR1 is LGHNT and CDR2 is FRNRAP in the germline V gene. V trimming: 4 bases; J trimming: 4 bases; junction bases outside the gene matches: 11. The CDR3 has 16 residues. The CDR3 loop reads CASGSPAGGPRYEQYF. CDR3 DNA sequence: TGTGCTAGTGGTTCACCGGCGGGGGGGCCAAGGTACGAGCAGTACTTC.

This clonotype was detected a few times. This chain uses TRBV15 with TRBJ1-4; D not certain. The V end lost 0 bases, the J end lost 5 bases, and 13 bases lay between the germline ends. CDR1 and CDR2 (germline): LNHNV, YYDKDF (reference sequence). The CDR3 loop spans 16 amino acids. This CDR3 reads CATSRDRGRLNEKLFF. CDR3 nucleotide sequence: TGTGCCACCAGCAGAGATCGAGGGCGGCTAAATGAAAAACTGTTTTTT.

The J gene is TRBJ2-1, the V gene TRBV6-2 or TRBV6-3; D might be TRBD2 (6 bases). The CDR3 extends over 17 amino acids. V shed 6 bases and J shed 4 bases, with 22 bases lying between them. CDR1 and CDR2 (germline): MNHEY, SVGEGT. CDR3 nucleotides: TGTGCCAGCAGCCCTCGCGGAGGGTCAATCCTATACAATGAGCAGTTCTTC. It codes for CASSPRGGSILYNEQFF.

DNA for the CDR3: TGTGCCAGCAGCTTTCCCGACAGGGGGGACTGCGAGCAGTACTTC. It translates to CASSFPDRGDCEQYF. This chain links TRBV5-4 with TRBJ2-7; 9 positions agree with TRBD1. The CDR3 covers 15 residues. Germline loops: CDR1 SGHNT, CDR2 YYREEE (reference sequence). V was pared by 2 bases and J by 6 bases, with 9 bases of the junction left unmatched.

This chain joins TRBV20-1 and TRBJ2-4, with D tentatively TRBD2 (6 bases). The CDR3 length is 17 residues. The V gene lost 5 bases and the J gene lost 0 bases, with 20 bases spanning the gap. Germline lookup yields CDR1 DFQATT and CDR2 SNEGSKA (reference sequence). CDR3 in amino acids: CSAPFGDSYLAKNIQYF. In DNA, the CDR3 is TGCAGTGCTCCCTTCGGGGACTCTTACCTAGCCAAAAACATTCAGTACTTC.

This clonotype occurred a few times. The rearrangement uses TRBV27 and TRBJ1-2; 8 bases are shared with TRBD1. The CDR3 runs to 15 residues. The germline CDR1 and CDR2 sequences are MNHEY and SMNVEV (reference sequence). Trimming took 6 bases from V and 3 from J; bases not matched to a gene: 9. This CDR3 reads CASRVGAGGDYGYTF. Here the CDR3 DNA reads TGTGCCAGCAGAGTGGGGGCAGGGGGCGACTATGGCTACACCTTC.

The V gene is TRBV6-5, the J gene TRBJ2-1; TRBD2 agrees at 7 bases. CDR1 MNHEY and CDR2 SVGAGI come from the germline V gene. CDR3 length equals 17 residues. V shed 2 bases and J 3 bases; nucleotides not matched to a gene: 10. The CDR3 here is CASSYALGEGLYNEQFF. Here the CDR3 DNA reads TGTGCCAGCAGTTACGCTTTGGGGGAGGGCCTCTACAATGAGCAGTTCTTC.

V is TRBV9 and J is TRBJ2-1; D is ambiguous. With 0 bases removed from V and 8 bases from J, the gap between germline ends came to 12 bases. Germline CDR1 and CDR2: SGDLS and YYNGEE. The length of the CDR3 is 14 residues. Written as DNA, the CDR3 is TGTGCCAGCAGCGTAGCAAGAACCAGCGATGAGCAGTTCTTC. Translating it yields CASSVARTSDEQFF.

The rearrangement links TRBV11-2 to TRBJ2-3, with 7 bases aligning to TRBD2. This CDR3 has 16 residues. CDR1 is SGHAT, CDR2 FQNNGV, per germline. The ends lost 5 bases at V and 1 base at J; junction bases unmatched: 9. This CDR3 reads CASSPRDTSGTDTQYF. CDR3 DNA: TGTGCCAGCAGCCCACGTGATACTAGCGGCACAGATACGCAGTATTTT.